This T cell receptor beta chain originates from a study of blood T cells in healthy people across ages. Study information: About one barcoded beta molecule per two T cells was captured by template switching.

A remark on this clonotype: Its antigen is unknown.

Combining a sample-barcoded 5' primer with a J-beta primer mix, a second PCR ran for roughly 6 to 12 cycles. CDR3-containing paired-end reads numbering at least 2.5 million came from each sample. TCRdb re-called the 5' RACE reads through MiXCR, storing one row per CDR3 protein. Of about 780,000 distinct CDR3 sequences in the sample, about 62% were seen once. The junction had 12 bases not matched to a gene; V was cut back by 8 bases and J by 2 bases. The CDR3 is 17 residues long. The germline CDR1 and CDR2 sequences are MNHEY and SMNVEV (reference sequence). Overall study findings and caveats: Higher diversity, along with more naive CD4+ cells, distinguished long-lived donors from aged donors.

The clonotype comes from a man between 25 and 39 years old in good health. V gene TRBV27 combines with J gene TRBJ2-3; 11 nucleotides line up with TRBD2. Material for sequencing was blood. The CDR3 is CASFTPGTSGFTDTQYF. The DNA of the CDR3 is TGTGCCAGCTTCACACCCGGGACTAGCGGCTTCACAGATACGCAGTATTTT.